Below, 24 T cell receptor beta chains from the same sample are listed, as sequenced in a study of T cell responses to AZD1222 COVID-19 vaccine. Clones were read by immunoSEQ multiplex PCR, and TCRdb kept only the in-frame ones, dropping some. The data show roughly 140,000 clones, with around nine tenths seen just once and about 5% held by the top ten. The source was peripheral blood, collected on day 0 of AZD1222 vaccination. Receptors were obtained from an adult in good health.

The V call is TRBV30, the J call TRBJ1-1; maybe TRBD1 (5 bases). Trimming cost V 4 bases and J 1 base, with 13 bases left between them. Germline values: CDR1 GTSNPN, CDR2 SVGIG (reference sequence). The CDR3 has 14 residues. The CDR3 DNA reads TGTGCCTGGAACCCGGGGCCGAGGAACACTGAAGCTTTCTTT. It translates to CAWNPGPRNTEAFF.

The J gene is TRBJ2-7, the V gene TRBV3-1 (or the pseudogene TRBV3-2), with 11 bases identical to TRBD2. Germline CDR1 is LGHDT and CDR2 is YNNKEL (reference sequence). V was pared by 4 bases and J by 0 bases, with 2 bases of the junction left unmatched. The CDR3 runs 15 residues. CDR3 in DNA: TGTGCCAGCAGCCCCCTAGCGGGAGGCTCCTACGAGCAGTACTTC. It specifies CASSPLAGGSYEQYF.

This clone occurred a few times. The chain has TRBV6-6 and TRBJ1-5; no firm D call. CDR1 and CDR2 from the germline V gene are MNHNY and SVGAGI (reference sequence). This CDR3 is built from 15 residues. V lost 6 bases, J lost 2 bases, and 14 bases lay in between. The CDR3 spells CASSQAPTGNQPQHF. The DNA for the CDR3 is TGTGCCAGCAGCCAAGCGCCCACAGGCAATCAGCCCCAGCATTTT.

The genes are TRBV2 and TRBJ2-5; 7 positions match TRBD2. The V gene's germline CDR1 is SNHLY and CDR2 FYNNEI. The CDR3 contains 13 residues. V shed 7 bases and J 1 base; nucleotides not matched to a gene: 3. The CDR3 nucleotides read TGTGCCAGCAAGGGGACTACCCAAGAGACCCAGTACTTC. Amino acids: CASKGTTQETQYF.

The genes are TRBV11-2 and TRBJ2-1; a possible D gene is TRBD2 (6 bases). The CDR3 has 12 residues. Germline V gene sequence: CDR1 SGHAT, CDR2 FQNNGV. V was shortened by 7 bases and J by 10 bases, with 14 bases between the two germline ends. The CDR3: CASTLSGREQFF. Here the CDR3 DNA reads TGTGCCAGCACCCTGAGTGGGAGGGAGCAGTTCTTC.

The gene calls are TRBV6-2 or TRBV6-3 and TRBJ2-3; a possible D gene is TRBD2 (5 bases). V gave up 0 bases and J gave up 3 bases, with 13 bases separating them. Germline V CDR1 and CDR2: MNHEY, SVGEGT. The CDR3 is 16 residues long. The CDR3 sequence is CASSYSASPGTDTQYF. CDR3 in DNA: TGTGCCAGCAGTTACTCAGCCAGCCCGGGGACAGATACGCAGTATTTT.

The chain has TRBV5-4 and TRBJ2-2; unclear D gene. The germline V and J ends were trimmed by 2 bases and 10 bases, with 9 bases remaining between them. The V gene's germline CDR1 is SGHNT and CDR2 YYREEE (reference sequence). The CDR3 length is 12 residues. The CDR3 DNA reads as TGTGCCAGCAGCTTTACCGGTGAGGAGCTGTTTTTT. Its protein product is CASSFTGEELFF.

The CDR3 DNA is TGTGCCAGCAGCGCGTCAGGGGATAGTCAGCCCCAGCATTTT. It yields the protein CASSASGDSQPQHF. V is TRBV28 and J is TRBJ1-5, with D perhaps matching TRBD1 (6 bases). Germline V gene data show CDR1 as MDHEN and CDR2 as SYDVKM. The CDR3 has 14 residues. V lost 6 bases and J lost 6, with 15 bases in between.

The V gene is TRBV11-1, the J gene TRBJ2-1; D is perhaps TRBD1 or TRBD2 (6 bases each). Germline CDR1 and CDR2: SGHAT and FQDESV (reference sequence). The V end was cut by 1 base, the J end by 8 bases, with 15 bases between. This CDR3 region has 15 residues. The CDR3 loop reads CASSLVGGATDEQFF. CDR3 bases: TGTGCCAGCAGCTTAGTCGGGGGCGCGACCGATGAGCAGTTCTTC. Full variable domain (remainder filled in from reference TRBV11-1 and TRBJ2-1): EAEVAQSPRYKITEKSQAVAFWCDPISGHATLYWYRQILGQGPELLVQFQDESVVDDSQLPKDRFSAERLKGVDSTLKIQPAELGDSAMYLCASSLVGGATDEQFFGPGTRLTVL.

The V gene is TRBV15, the J gene TRBJ1-4; D is perhaps TRBD1 (5 bases). The CDR3 has 13 amino acids. CDR1 LNHNV and CDR2 YYDKDF come from the germline V gene (reference sequence). V was clipped by 3 bases and J by 7 bases, with 9 bases between them. CDR3 protein: CATSRGGSEKLFF. The CDR3 DNA is TGTGCCACCAGCAGGGGGGGGAGTGAAAAACTGTTTTTT. Based on the CDR3 plus reference TRBV15 and TRBJ1-4, the full variable domain is DAMVIQNPRYQVTQFGKPVTLSCSQTLNHNVMYWYQQKSSQAPKLLFHYYDKDFNNEADTPDNFQSRRPNTSFCFLDIRSPGLGDTAMYLCATSRGGSEKLFFGSGTQLSVL.

The rearrangement joins TRBV9 to TRBJ2-3; D is perhaps TRBD2 (5 bases). The V and J ends lost 6 bases and 2 bases respectively, with 10 bases between them. The CDR3 contains 13 residues. Germline V gene sequence: CDR1 SGDLS, CDR2 YYNGEE. Written as DNA, the CDR3 is TGTGCCAGCACCACGGGGTACACAGATACGCAGTATTTT. Its translation: CASTTGYTDTQYF.

The chain carries TRBV5-1 and TRBJ2-5; D not certain. This CDR3 contains 12 residues. The germline V gene encodes CDR1 SGHRS and CDR2 YFSETQ. Trimming left V 5 bases short and J 2 bases short, with 7 bases between. CDR3 protein: CASRLEQETQYF. CDR3 coding DNA: TGCGCCAGCAGGCTAGAACAAGAGACCCAGTACTTC.

The V call is TRBV7-6, the J call TRBJ2-7, with TRBD2 matching over 12 bases. Germline values: CDR1 SGHVS, CDR2 FNYEAQ. The CDR3 is 18 residues long. V was pared by 1 base and J by 3 bases, with 10 bases of the junction left unmatched. This CDR3 reads CASSLVGTSGSKGYEQYF. The CDR3 DNA reads TGTGCCAGCAGCTTAGTCGGGACTAGCGGGTCGAAGGGCTACGAGCAGTACTTC.

This clone was recorded once. This chain joins TRBV4-3 and TRBJ2-7, with 7 nucleotides matching TRBD2. This CDR3 is built from 19 residues. V shed 1 base, J shed 6 bases, and the junction held 21 bases outside the gene matches. Germline assignment: CDR1 LGHNA and CDR2 YSLEER. CDR3 sequence reads: CASSQGYRFGDYPSSEQYF. CDR3 coding DNA: TGCGCCAGCAGCCAAGGGTATCGGTTTGGGGACTATCCTAGCAGCGAGCAGTACTTC.

The gene calls are TRBV27 and TRBJ1-5, with TRBD1 identical over 7 bases. Germline CDR1 MNHEY, CDR2 SMNVEV (reference sequence). With 4 bases clipped from V and 7 bases from J, the junction kept 7 bases outside the gene matches. The CDR3 spans 14 residues. The DNA for the CDR3 is TGTGCCAGCAGTTCAGGGGGTGGGCGGCAGCCCCAGCATTTT. This translates into CASSSGGGRQPQHF.

The rearrangement links TRBV27 to TRBJ2-2; D ambiguous. Germline lookup yields CDR1 MNHEY and CDR2 SMNVEV (reference sequence). V was clipped by 2 bases and J by 8 bases, with 9 bases between them. This CDR3 is built from 13 residues. In DNA, the CDR3 is TGTGCCAGCAGTTTACTTCTTGGTGGGGAGCTGTTTTTT. Its protein is CASSLLLGGELFF.

The chain combines TRBV11-2 with TRBJ2-7; tentatively, D is TRBD1 (5 bases). This CDR3 contains 15 residues. CDR1 and CDR2 (germline): SGHAT, FQNNGV. The V end lost 0 bases, the J end lost 1 base, and 10 bases lay between the germline ends. The CDR3 loop is CASSLEAGLSYEQYF. The DNA of the CDR3 is TGTGCCAGCAGCTTAGAGGCAGGGCTGTCCTACGAGCAGTACTTC. Together with reference TRBV11-2 and TRBJ2-7, the CDR3 gives the full variable domain: EAGVAQSPRYKIIEKRQSVAFWCNPISGHATLYWYQQILGQGPKLLIQFQNNGVVDDSQLPKDRFSAERLKGVDSTLKIQPAKLEDSAVYLCASSLEAGLSYEQYFGPGTRLTVT.

The rearrangement links TRBV25-1 to TRBJ2-7, with 8 bases that match TRBD2. The germline V gene encodes CDR1 MGHDK and CDR2 SYGVNS. The CDR3 length is 14 residues. With 5 bases clipped from V and 1 base from J, the junction kept 4 bases outside the gene matches. CDR3 nucleotide sequence: TGTGCCAGCAGTCCGGGGGGGGAATCCTACGAGCAGTACTTC. It codes for CASSPGGESYEQYF.

V and J are TRBV5-1 and TRBJ2-2; possibly TRBD2 for D (6 bases). CDR3 length: 14 residues. Germline CDR1 and CDR2: SGHRS and YFSETQ. Trimming cost V 4 bases and J 5 bases, with 12 bases left between them. The DNA of the CDR3 is TGCGCCAGCAGCAGTGCGGGATCGACCGGGGAGCTGTTTTTT. It yields the protein CASSSAGSTGELFF.

J is TRBJ1-5 and V is TRBV28, with a tentative D call TRBD1 (5 bases). Trimming pared 6 bases from V and 3 bases from J, leaving 9 bases between. This CDR3 is 13 amino acids long. Germline-derived CDR1 and CDR2 are MDHEN and SYDVKM. The CDR3: CASRGQINQPQHF. In DNA, the CDR3 is TGTGCCAGCAGAGGACAAATCAATCAGCCCCAGCATTTT.

V usage is TRBV28 and J usage is TRBJ2-1; 7 nucleotides align to TRBD2. Per the germline V gene, CDR1 is MDHEN and CDR2 is SYDVKM. The V and J ends lost 2 bases and 0 bases, in that order; junction bases with no gene match: 7. The CDR3 is 17 amino acids. CDR3 sequence reads: CASSLRDGGSSYNEQFF. The CDR3 DNA follows: TGTGCCAGCAGTTTACGTGACGGGGGGAGCTCCTACAATGAGCAGTTCTTC. Full variable domain (missing parts from reference TRBV28 and TRBJ2-1): DVKVTQSSRYLVKRTGEKVFLECVQDMDHENMFWYRQDPGLGLRLIYFSYDVKMKEKGDIPEGYSVSREKKERFSLILESASTNQTSMYLCASSLRDGGSSYNEQFFGPGTRLTVL.

The chain has TRBV7-3 and TRBJ2-1; the match to TRBD2 covers 8 bases. V lost 2 bases to trimming and J lost 7 bases; unmatched junction nucleotides: 7. The CDR3 extends over 15 amino acids. The germline V gene has CDR1 SGHTA and CDR2 FQGTGA. The CDR3 coding sequence is TGTGCCAGCAGCTTAGCAGCGGGAGAGGGTAATGAGCAGTTCTTC. Translating gives CASSLAAGEGNEQFF.

This clone occurred a few times. The V call is TRBV18, the J call TRBJ2-7; 7 positions agree with TRBD1. The trim removed 6 bases at V and 2 bases at J, leaving 7 bases unmatched. The germline V gene encodes CDR1 KGHSH and CDR2 LQKENI. This CDR3 region has 14 residues. In nucleotides, the CDR3 is TGTGCCAGCTCCCCAAGACAGGGAGCCTACGAGCAGTACTTC. Residues: CASSPRQGAYEQYF.

This sequence joins TRBV7-9 and TRBJ2-7; TRBD1 is a possible D gene (5 bases). The germline V gene encodes CDR1 SEHNR and CDR2 FQNEAQ (reference sequence). The CDR3 sequence is 11 residues long. The ends were cut back, 7 bases at V and 9 bases at J, with 13 bases in the middle. The CDR3 sequence: CASTFDQGQYF. Here the CDR3 DNA reads TGTGCCAGCACCTTCGACCAGGGGCAGTACTTC.